Listed here are 24 T cell receptor beta chains from one sample, sequenced in a study of cytomegalovirus exposure and HLA in healthy donors. Primers: 60 Vbeta forward and 13 Jbeta reverse. Here immunoSEQ multiplex PCR was the method, and the copy in TCRdb shows in-frame clones only, minus some. Found here are some 150,000 clones, less than 85% of them singletons; the top ten hold 6.3%. The sequencing input was PBMCs. These receptors were taken from a man aged 50 to 60 in good health and CMV-seropositive.

The chain combines TRBV27 with TRBJ2-3; 11 bases match TRBD2. Germline assignment: CDR1 MNHEY and CDR2 SMNVEV (reference sequence). V trimming: 2 bases; J trimming: 4 bases; junction bases outside the gene matches: 11. CDR3 length: 18 amino acids. The CDR3 bases are TGTGCCAGCAGTTTAAGGTTAGCGGGAGGGCCTGGAGCAGATACGCAGTATTTT. This gives the protein CASSLRLAGGPGADTQYF.

This clone showed up just a few times. This chain joins TRBV4-1 and TRBJ2-3; 11 nucleotides align to TRBD2. Losses at the gene ends were 4 bases for V and 6 bases for J; bases not matched to a gene: 12. Germline-derived CDR1 and CDR2 are MGHRA and YSYEKL. The CDR3 runs to 17 residues. CDR3 nucleotides: TGCGCCAGCAGCCTCCCGGGACTAGCGGCGATGGCGGATACGCAGTATTTT. Residues: CASSLPGLAAMADTQYF.

V and J are TRBV11-2 and TRBJ1-4; 10 bases align to TRBD1. The CDR3 spans 14 residues. The V and J ends lost 4 bases and 6 bases, in that order; junction bases with no gene match: 2. Germline V CDR1 and CDR2: SGHAT, FQNNGV. The CDR3 loop is CASSSGTGDEKLFF. For the CDR3, the DNA is TGTGCCAGCAGCTCCGGGACAGGGGATGAAAAACTGTTTTTT. The full variable domain, its missing parts supplied by reference TRBV11-2 and TRBJ1-4, is EAGVAQSPRYKIIEKRQSVAFWCNPISGHATLYWYQQILGQGPKLLIQFQNNGVVDDSQLPKDRFSAERLKGVDSTLKIQPAKLEDSAVYLCASSSGTGDEKLFFGSGTQLSVL.

The chain couples TRBV27 to TRBJ2-7, with 10 nucleotides matching TRBD1. Germline V gene sequence: CDR1 MNHEY, CDR2 SMNVEV (reference sequence). The CDR3 totals 14 residues. V was clipped by 5 bases and J by 7 bases; unmatched bases: 8. The CDR3 region has the DNA TGTGCCAGCAGTCTGGGGACAGGGGTAAGAGAGCAGTACTTC. Translating gives CASSLGTGVREQYF.

The V and J genes are TRBV7-9 and TRBJ2-7, with 8 bases lining up with TRBD2. Germline lookup yields CDR1 SEHNR and CDR2 FQNEAQ (reference sequence). This CDR3 contains 13 residues. This chain's CDR3 is CSVPGRALYEQYF. The CDR3 coding sequence is TGTTCCGTTCCCGGGAGGGCCCTCTACGAGCAGTACTTC.

To note about this clone: This same CDR3 is encoded by further DNA sequences in the sample. The chain joins TRBV7-8 to TRBJ2-5; D possibly corresponds to TRBD1 (5 bases). Per germline, CDR1 SGHVS and CDR2 FQNEAQ. V lost 1 base and J lost 1, with 7 bases in between. CDR3 length: 14 residues. In nucleotides, the CDR3 is TGTGCCAGCAGCTTAGGACAGTCCCAAGAGACCCAGTACTTC. This sequence encodes CASSLGQSQETQYF.

The chain carries TRBV5-1 and TRBJ2-7, with 7 bases identical to TRBD1. V dropped 2 bases and J dropped 4; count of bases not matched to a gene: 6. CDR1 and CDR2 from the germline V gene are SGHRS and YFSETQ. The CDR3 contains 14 residues. CDR3 coding DNA: TGCGCCAGCAGCTTTGGACAGGACCCTTACGAGCAGTACTTC. Its protein is CASSFGQDPYEQYF.

The V gene is TRBV6-1, the J gene TRBJ1-1; D uncertain. Germline V CDR1 and CDR2: MNHNS, SASEGT. The CDR3 is 11 amino acids. V was cut by 4 bases and J by 6 bases, with 6 bases left in between. CDR3 DNA sequence: TGTGCCAGCAGTGCGAGGGCTGAAGCTTTCTTT. Protein product: CASSARAEAFF.

This chain uses TRBV30 with TRBJ2-1; 7 nucleotides line up with TRBD2. The CDR3 is made up of 14 amino acids. Germline lookup yields CDR1 GTSNPN and CDR2 SVGIG (reference sequence). J gave up 4 bases and V 1 base, and 4 bases lay outside the gene matches. The CDR3 reads CAWSGSGGYNEQFF. Written as DNA, the CDR3 is TGTGCCTGGAGTGGGTCGGGAGGTTACAATGAGCAGTTCTTC.

The chain employs TRBV7-9 and TRBJ2-5; D perhaps matches TRBD1 (6 bases). Trimming pared 2 bases from V and 5 bases from J, leaving 9 bases between. Germline lookup yields CDR1 SEHNR and CDR2 FQNEAQ (reference sequence). The CDR3 is 13 residues long. Here the CDR3 reads CASSLSGAETQYF. The CDR3 DNA reads TGTGCCAGCAGCTTATCAGGGGCGGAGACCCAGTACTTC.

The chain uses TRBV10-3 and TRBJ1-1, with D possibly being TRBD1 (5 bases). This CDR3 comprises 13 residues. V lost 6 bases, J lost 4 bases, and 12 bases lay in between. In germline, CDR1 is ENHRY, CDR2 SYGVKD. The chain's CDR3 is CAIRQDLSTEAFF. CDR3 sequence (DNA): TGTGCCATCAGACAGGATCTAAGCACTGAAGCTTTCTTT.

V gene TRBV7-9 combines with J gene TRBJ2-5, with D unclear. The CDR3 extends over 14 amino acids. Deletions cut 0 bases from V and 4 bases from J, with 9 bases between. Germline CDR1 and CDR2: SEHNR and FQNEAQ (reference sequence). The CDR3 nucleotides are TGTGCCAGCAGCTTAGCTGCGCTCGCAGAGACCCAGTACTTC. Its translation is CASSLAALAETQYF. Based on the CDR3 plus reference TRBV7-9 and TRBJ2-5, the full variable domain is DTGVSQNPRHKITKRGQNVTFRCDPISEHNRLYWYRQTLGQGPEFLTYFQNEAQLEKSRLLSDRFSAERPKGSFSTLEIQRTEQGDSAMYLCASSLAALAETQYFGPGTRLLVL.

The gene calls are TRBV5-1 and TRBJ1-1; 8 bases fit TRBD1. Germline V CDR1 and CDR2: SGHRS, YFSETQ. This CDR3 spans 16 amino acids. V gave up 0 bases and J gave up 4 bases; unmatched junction bases: 8. The CDR3 coding sequence is TGCGCCAGCAGCTTGGGGCAGGGGGCGGAGGGCACTGAAGCTTTCTTT. This translates into CASSLGQGAEGTEAFF.

This chain connects TRBV5-6 to TRBJ1-5; D is uncertain. The CDR3 is 15 amino acids. The V gene's germline CDR1 is SGHDT and CDR2 YYEEEE. The ends were cut back, 0 bases at V and 2 bases at J, with 9 bases in the middle. CDR3 DNA sequence: TGTGCCAGCAGCTTGGCGGGGTCTGGCAATCAGCCCCAGCATTTT. Encoded protein: CASSLAGSGNQPQHF. Drawing the rest from reference TRBV5-6 and TRBJ1-5, the complete variable domain is DAGVTQSPTHLIKTRGQQVTLRCSPKSGHDTVSWYQQALGQGPQFIFQYYEEEERQRGNFPDRFSGHQFPNYSSELNVNALLLGDSALYLCASSLAGSGNQPQHFGDGTRLSIL.

This clone has more than one count but fewer than ten. The chain links TRBV5-1 to TRBJ1-2; D remains ambiguous. V gave up 3 bases and J gave up 4 bases, with 34 bases separating them. This CDR3 is built from 21 residues. Germline V gene lookup returns CDR1 SGHRS and CDR2 YFSETQ. The CDR3 DNA reads as TGCGCCAGCAGCTCCTTGCCCCGTCGGGGAACCATCGATCCGTTTTCCTATGGCTACACCTTC. It translates to CASSSLPRRGTIDPFSYGYTF. Based on the CDR3 plus reference TRBV5-1 and TRBJ1-2, the full variable domain is KAGVTQTPRYLIKTRGQQVTLSCSPISGHRSVSWYQQTPGQGLQFLFEYFSETQRNKGNFPGRFSGRQFSNSRSEMNVSTLELGDSALYLCASSSLPRRGTIDPFSYGYTFGSGTRLTVV.

V gene TRBV6-5 combines with J gene TRBJ2-3; maybe TRBD2 (6 bases). Germline V CDR1 and CDR2: MNHEY, SVGAGI. Trimming shortened V by 5 bases and J by 4 bases, and 13 bases separated the two germline ends. The length of the CDR3 is 14 residues. In nucleotides, the CDR3 is TGTGCCAGCAGTAGACTAGGCCACGCAGATACGCAGTATTTT. This codes for CASSRLGHADTQYF.

A single count supports this clone. The chain has TRBV7-3 and TRBJ2-2; D is undetermined. Between the trimmed V and J ends, which lost 5 bases and 8 bases, there was a span of 6 bases. Per the germline V gene, CDR1 is SGHTA and CDR2 is FQGTGA. CDR3 length: 11 residues. CDR3 nucleotide sequence: TGTGCCAGCAGCGCCGGGGGGGAGCTGTTTTTT. Translated: CASSAGGELFF.

The chain employs TRBV4-1 and TRBJ1-5; TRBD1 matches 8 bases. V shed 4 bases, J shed 1 base, and the junction held 21 bases outside the gene matches. This CDR3 is 21 amino acids long. The germline V gene encodes CDR1 MGHRA and CDR2 YSYEKL. CDR3 DNA: TGCGCCAGCAGCCCCCTTGGCGCTGGGAGGACAGGGAAAAGGAGCAATCAGCCCCAGCATTTT. Protein sequence: CASSPLGAGRTGKRSNQPQHF.

The chain recombines TRBV7-3 with TRBJ1-6, with 10 positions matching TRBD1. In germline, CDR1 is SGHTA, CDR2 FQGTGA. The trim removed 3 bases at V and 8 bases at J, leaving 4 bases unmatched. The CDR3 is 15 amino acids. The CDR3 protein is CASSFTGTGDSPLHF. In nucleotides, the CDR3 is TGTGCCAGCAGCTTCACCGGGACAGGGGATTCACCCCTCCACTTT. Using reference TRBV7-3 and TRBJ1-6 for the parts outside the CDR3, the full variable domain is GAGVSQTPSNKVTEKGKYVELRCDPISGHTALYWYRQSLGQGPEFLIYFQGTGAADDSGLPNDRFFAVRPEGSVSTLKIQRTERGDSAVYLCASSFTGTGDSPLHFGNGTRLTVT.

This clone was seen a handful of times. The chain combines TRBV5-4 with TRBJ2-7; possible D gene TRBD2, 6 bases. CDR1 and CDR2 from the germline V gene are SGHNT and YYREEE (reference sequence). The V end was cut by 0 bases, the J end by 1 base, with 8 bases between. The CDR3 runs to 14 residues. DNA of the CDR3: TGTGCCAGCAGCTTGGGGGGGGTTTCCTACGAGCAGTACTTC. Protein: CASSLGGVSYEQYF.

The chain joins TRBV7-3 to TRBJ2-1; 9 positions agree with TRBD2. After removal of 5 bases from V and 2 bases from J, the junction contained 7 bases not matched to a gene. CDR3 length: 16 amino acids. Germline V lookup: CDR1 SGHTA, CDR2 FQGTGA. The CDR3 is CASSPRAGGTYNEQFF. DNA of the CDR3: TGTGCCAGCAGCCCCCGAGCGGGAGGCACCTACAATGAGCAGTTCTTC.

The gene calls are TRBV15 and TRBJ2-1, with D perhaps matching TRBD1 (6 bases). This CDR3 spans 15 amino acids. CDR1 is LNHNV, CDR2 YYDKDF, per germline (reference sequence). The V and J ends lost 1 base and 3 bases respectively, with 10 bases between them. The CDR3 DNA follows: TGTGCCACCAGCAGAGTGGACAGCTTCTACAATGAGCAGTTCTTC. Translated, it gives CATSRVDSFYNEQFF.

V and J are TRBV5-1 and TRBJ1-5; weak D call: TRBD1 (5 bases). The CDR3 spans 14 residues. Between the trimmed V and J ends, which lost 0 bases and 5 bases, there was a span of 9 bases. CDR1 SGHRS and CDR2 YFSETQ come from the germline V gene. The CDR3 nucleotides are TGCGCCAGCAGCTTGGTCGGGGGGGATCAGCCCCAGCATTTT. Translating it yields CASSLVGGDQPQHF.

The rearrangement links TRBV19 to TRBJ2-1, with a weak D call TRBD2 (5 bases). Germline values: CDR1 LNHDA, CDR2 SQIVND (reference sequence). Trimming shortened V by 3 bases and J by 6 bases, and 15 bases separated the two germline ends. The CDR3 contains 15 residues. In nucleotides, the CDR3 is TGTGCCAGTAGTATCGCACTAGAGGTTTCCAATGAGCAGTTCTTC. It codes for CASSIALEVSNEQFF.